The 9 T cell receptor beta chains below come from one sample, sequenced in a study of CD8 T cells in Susac syndrome (dated by TCRdb to between 2018 and 2021). Library prep was done by the immunoSEQ multiplex PCR assay. RNA was extracted with the RNeasy kit and roughly 0.45 to 1 ug was reverse transcribed using random hexamers. TCRdb ran its own pipeline on the public reads, namely fastp trimming at Q25 and MiXCR clone calling, and kept in-frame beta chains. Rows merge per CDR3 protein into single entries with the most common DNA and genes. This sample is represented by 95,000 to 150,000 distinct CDR3 sequences; around 96% of them were singletons. The ten most abundant clones make up less than 0.25% of the sample. Sequencing was performed on CD8+ T cells from PBMCs. All receptors derive from a human donor with Susac syndrome.

This clonotype was observed a single time. The chain recombines TRBV30 with TRBJ2-5; 7 nucleotides match TRBD2. J gave up 5 bases and V 2 bases, and 5 bases lay outside the gene matches. The CDR3 covers 13 residues. The V gene's germline CDR1 is GTSNPN and CDR2 SVGIG (reference sequence). CDR3 region: CAWSHNGGETQYF. The CDR3 DNA reads as TGTGCCTGGAGTCACAACGGGGGGGAGACCCAGTACTTC.

The CDR3 sequence: CAWSFGGGSTDTQYF. CDR3 DNA sequence: TGTGCCTGGAGTTTCGGGGGAGGAAGCACAGATACGCAGTATTTT. V is TRBV30 and J is TRBJ2-3; tentatively, D is TRBD2 (6 bases). The ends were cut back, 2 bases at V and 0 bases at J, with 12 bases in the middle. The CDR3 length is 15 residues. Germline V gene sequence: CDR1 GTSNPN, CDR2 SVGIG (reference sequence). The variable domain in full, with the rest retrieved from reference TRBV30 and TRBJ2-3, is SQTIHQWPATLVQPVGSPLSLECTVEGTSNPNLYWYRQAAGRGLQLLFYSVGIGQISSEVPQNLSASRPQDRQFILSSKKLLLSDSGFYLCAWSFGGGSTDTQYFGPGTRLTVL.

The chain uses TRBV7-9 and TRBJ2-7; 7 nucleotides align to TRBD1. V shed 5 bases, J shed 3 bases, and the junction held 4 bases outside the gene matches. The CDR3 is 13 residues long. Germline CDR1 and CDR2: SEHNR and FQNEAQ (reference sequence). CDR3 nucleotides: TGTGCCAGCAGCCTCCGGGACAGCTACGAGCAGTACTTC. Translated, it gives CASSLRDSYEQYF. Complete variable domain (other parts from reference TRBV7-9 and TRBJ2-7): DTGVSQNPRHKITKRGQNVTFRCDPISEHNRLYWYRQTLGQGPEFLTYFQNEAQLEKSRLLSDRFSAERPKGSFSTLEIQRTEQGDSAMYLCASSLRDSYEQYFGPGTRLTVT.

The chain recombines TRBV12-3 or TRBV12-4 with TRBJ2-5, with D possibly being TRBD1 (6 bases). V was clipped by 7 bases and J by 1 base, with 10 bases between them. The CDR3 length is 13 residues. Here the CDR3 reads CASKEGVQETQYF. In nucleotides, the CDR3 is TGTGCCAGCAAAGAGGGGGTCCAAGAGACCCAGTACTTC.

V is TRBV4-1 and J is TRBJ2-3; D is uncertain. Between the trimmed V and J ends, which lost 0 bases and 3 bases, there was a span of 7 bases. This CDR3 has 14 residues. The germline V gene has CDR1 MGHRA and CDR2 YSYEKL. The CDR3 here is CASSQDAGTDTQYF. DNA of the CDR3: TGCGCCAGCAGCCAAGATGCCGGAACAGATACGCAGTATTTT.

The genes are TRBV4-3 and TRBJ2-7; TRBD1 agrees at 7 bases. Trimming took 4 bases from V and 6 from J; bases not matched to a gene: 15. The CDR3 runs 16 residues. The germline gives CDR1 LGHNA, CDR2 YSLEER. The CDR3 nucleotides read TGCGCCAGCAGCCCCATCGGGACAGCAGGGACGGGCGAGCAGTACTTC. Protein: CASSPIGTAGTGEQYF.

The chain uses TRBV19 and TRBJ1-1; 9 nucleotides agree with TRBD1. CDR1 and CDR2 (germline): LNHDA, SQIVND (reference sequence). The CDR3 is 16 residues long. V lost 0 bases and J lost 3; bases outside the gene matches: 5. The CDR3 loop is CASSIEPDRGHTEAFF. In DNA form, the CDR3 reads TGTGCCAGTAGTATAGAGCCGGACAGGGGACACACTGAAGCTTTCTTT.

This chain joins TRBV4-1 and TRBJ1-1; no definite D call. The germline CDR1 and CDR2 sequences are MGHRA and YSYEKL. The CDR3 totals 14 residues. The V and J ends lost 3 bases and 8 bases respectively, with 16 bases between them. The CDR3 sequence: CASSQEPGNVEAFF. The CDR3 region has the DNA TGCGCCAGCAGCCAGGAGCCGGGTAACGTGGAAGCTTTCTTT.

This clonotype was seen only once. The chain employs TRBV30 and TRBJ1-2; D call uncertain. CDR1 and CDR2 from the germline V gene are GTSNPN and SVGIG (reference sequence). V lost 3 bases to trimming and J lost 7 bases, with 6 bases between them. The CDR3 runs to 10 residues. Here the CDR3 reads CAWRTVGYTF. CDR3 coding DNA: TGTGCCTGGAGGACGGTTGGCTACACCTTC.